This TCR beta chain was identified during a study of CD8 T cells in ankylosing spondylitis. Turning to this clonotype: Its cognate antigen is unknown.

Making the TCR beta libraries involved quantitative 5'-RACE with molecular barcodes. TCRdb processed the 5' RACE reads anew with MiXCR; each CDR3 protein has one entry. Of under 950,000 distinct CDR3 sequences listed, about 20% are singletons. Germline values: CDR1 GTSNPN, CDR2 SVGIG (reference sequence). The length of the CDR3 is 15 residues. The V and J ends lost 0 bases and 7 bases respectively, with 19 bases between them. The study's findings and limits: Ankylosing spondylitis blood seemed to carry a telltale TCR beta motif made of several highly homologous variants. Clones linked to disease were reported to show significant enrichment in matched ankylosing spondylitis synovial fluid. The disease-linked clones had a CD8+ phenotype and low blood frequencies.

What was sequenced was blood, either unsorted or a sorted T cell fraction (not recorded which). The gene calls are TRBV30 and TRBJ2-7; a possible D gene is TRBD2 (7 bases). The sequence was collected from a male donor with ankylosing spondylitis. The CDR3 sequence is CAWSVGGGPRGEQYF. CDR3 bases: TGTGCCTGGAGTGTAGGGGGGGGCCCAAGGGGTGAGCAGTACTTC. Complete variable domain (other parts from reference TRBV30 and TRBJ2-7): SQTIHQWPATLVQPVGSPLSLECTVEGTSNPNLYWYRQAAGRGLQLLFYSVGIGQISSEVPQNLSASRPQDRQFILSSKKLLLSDSGFYLCAWSVGGGPRGEQYFGPGTRLTVT.